One sample yielded the 20 T cell receptor beta chains listed below, sequenced in a study of OX40 agonist ivuxolimab in advanced cancers. Library preparation used the immunoSEQ multiplex PCR assay. Imported from immuneACCESS, the table was reduced by TCRdb to in-frame sequences with V and J called. These copies leave out some clones; in studies compared against another copy, an unresolved V gene accounts for under half, and the cause of the remainder is not known. For this sample the table gives about 25,000 clones, of which 80% to 90% were detected only once. Less than 50% of the sample is held by the ten biggest clonotypes. The source material was CD4+ or CD8+ T cells sorted from blood, sampled in a trial of the OX40 agonist ivuxolimab. Receptor source: an adult with an advanced solid tumor such as melanoma, head and neck, liver or kidney cancer.

The chain joins TRBV29-1 to TRBJ2-3, with 7 bases identical to TRBD1. The V gene's germline CDR1 is SQVTM and CDR2 ANQGSEA. This CDR3 spans 12 amino acids. Trimming removed 4 bases from V and 6 bases from J; junction bases left unmatched: 4. The CDR3 protein is CSVAQTGDTQYF. CDR3 bases: TGCAGCGTTGCCCAGACAGGGGATACGCAGTATTTT.

The genes are TRBV5-1 and TRBJ2-1; TRBD2 agrees at 14 bases. CDR3 size: 14 residues. Germline CDR1 and CDR2: SGHRS and YFSETQ. After removal of 4 bases from V and 12 bases from J, the junction contained 6 bases not matched to a gene. The CDR3 sequence: CASSHGLAGGMQFF. In DNA form, the CDR3 reads TGCGCCAGCAGCCACGGACTAGCGGGGGGTATGCAGTTCTTC.

The chain employs TRBV9 and TRBJ1-4, with D perhaps TRBD1 (5 bases). This CDR3 is 15 amino acids long. Germline V gives CDR1 SGDLS, CDR2 YYNGEE. Trimming removed 0 bases from V and 8 bases from J, with 14 bases in between. CDR3 nucleotides: TGTGCCAGCAGCGTAGAAGAGGGCAAGGGGGAAAAACTGTTTTTT. It translates to CASSVEEGKGEKLFF. The entire variable domain, with the rest obtained from reference TRBV9 and TRBJ1-4, is as follows: DSGVTQTPKHLITATGQRVTLRCSPRSGDLSVYWYQQSLDQGLQFLIQYYNGEERAKGNILERFSAQQFPDLHSELNLSSLELGDSALYFCASSVEEGKGEKLFFGSGTQLSVL.

There are a few counts of this clone. This sequence joins TRBV4-1 and TRBJ1-1, with a weak D call TRBD1 (6 bases). Trimming pared 5 bases from V and 7 bases from J, leaving 17 bases between. The CDR3 spans 14 residues. Germline V gives CDR1 MGHRA, CDR2 YSYEKL. The CDR3 DNA is TGCGCCAGCAGCAGGGCCGGGGGCGGCGATGAAGCTTTCTTT. This encodes CASSRAGGGDEAFF.

This sequence joins TRBV5-1 and TRBJ2-7, with D perhaps matching TRBD1 (6 bases). With 4 bases removed from V and 5 bases from J, the gap between germline ends came to 13 bases. The CDR3 runs 13 residues. Germline values: CDR1 SGHRS, CDR2 YFSETQ. The CDR3 DNA reads TGCGCCAGCAGCCCGGACAGACTCAACGAGCAGTACTTC. As protein: CASSPDRLNEQYF.

This clone was seen a handful of times. The V gene is TRBV7-9, the J gene TRBJ1-2; no reliable D call. V dropped 1 base and J dropped 8 bases, with 8 bases sitting between them. The CDR3 extends over 12 amino acids. Germline CDR1 is SEHNR and CDR2 is FQNEAQ (reference sequence). The CDR3 nucleotides read TGTGCCAGCAGCTTAGGGCCGGCCGGCTACACCTTC. This translates into CASSLGPAGYTF.

The rearrangement joins TRBV6-4 to TRBJ2-1; the match to TRBD2 covers 8 bases. Germline V CDR1 and CDR2: MRHNA, SNTAGT. The V gene end was trimmed by 5 bases and the J gene end by 0 bases; junction bases not matched to a gene: 3. The CDR3 loop spans 15 amino acids. CDR3 region: CASSSSGSSYNEQFF. The CDR3 DNA reads as TGTGCCAGCAGTTCAAGCGGGAGCTCCTACAATGAGCAGTTCTTC.

The chain's CDR3 is CASKGGYNEQFF. CDR3 bases: TGTGCCAGCAAGGGGGGGTACAATGAGCAGTTCTTC. The chain combines TRBV27 with TRBJ2-1; weak D call: TRBD2 (7 bases). The length of the CDR3 is 12 residues. The ends were cut back, 7 bases at V and 4 bases at J, with 8 bases in the middle. The germline V gene has CDR1 MNHEY and CDR2 SMNVEV (reference sequence).

The chain has TRBV7-3 and TRBJ2-7, with D tentatively TRBD1 (6 bases). CDR1 is SGHTA, CDR2 FQGTGA, per germline. Trimming took 3 bases from V and 0 from J, leaving 9 bases between them. CDR3 length: 14 amino acids. The CDR3 loop is CASSLGAGSYEQYF. CDR3 bases: TGTGCCAGCAGCTTGGGGGCCGGCTCCTACGAGCAGTACTTC.

The chain couples TRBV5-4 to TRBJ2-7, with D hard to call. V was trimmed by 0 bases and J by 0 bases, leaving 10 bases between them. The CDR3 length is 15 residues. The V gene's germline CDR1 is SGHNT and CDR2 YYREEE (reference sequence). The CDR3 loop is CASSLAGTASYEQYF. In DNA form, the CDR3 reads TGTGCCAGCAGCTTGGCGGGCACCGCCTCCTACGAGCAGTACTTC.

This clone was observed a handful of times. V gene TRBV5-1 combines with J gene TRBJ2-4; D might be TRBD1 (6 bases). This CDR3 has 14 residues. V was cut by 1 base and J by 8 bases, with 13 bases left in between. Germline values: CDR1 SGHRS, CDR2 YFSETQ. The CDR3 DNA sequence: TGCGCCAGCAGCTTGCAGGGGCTGGGGGACATTCAGTACTTC. Translation: CASSLQGLGDIQYF.

The genes are TRBV30 and TRBJ2-2, with unresolved D. With 4 bases removed from V and 6 bases from J, the gap between germline ends came to 6 bases. Per the germline V gene, CDR1 is GTSNPN and CDR2 is SVGIG (reference sequence). CDR3 length equals 11 residues. CDR3 sequence (DNA): TGTGCCTGGACGGAAGCCGGGGAGCTGTTTTTT. It is translated as CAWTEAGELFF.

The genes are TRBV10-3 and TRBJ2-7; D remains ambiguous. The germline V gene encodes CDR1 ENHRY and CDR2 SYGVKD. The CDR3 loop spans 17 amino acids. V lost 3 bases and J lost 2, with 20 bases in between. The CDR3 nucleotides read TGTGCCATCAGTGATCCCGGTGACCTGCGACTTGCCTACGAGCAGTACTTC. Protein: CAISDPGDLRLAYEQYF.

The CDR3 here is CASSGPPRYEQYF. CDR3 bases: TGTGCCAGCAGTGGTCCGCCAAGATACGAGCAGTACTTC. The V and J genes are TRBV2 and TRBJ2-7; D uncertain. The CDR3 consists of 13 residues. Germline CDR1 SNHLY, CDR2 FYNNEI. Trimming removed 4 bases at V and 4 bases at J, with 11 bases between.

This clone appeared a single time. The gene calls are TRBV5-4 and TRBJ2-7, with D tentatively TRBD2 (5 bases). Germline V gives CDR1 SGHNT, CDR2 YYREEE (reference sequence). V was shortened by 0 bases and J by 3 bases, with 13 bases between the two germline ends. The CDR3 totals 15 residues. The CDR3 protein is CASSLGVSSGYEQYF. In nucleotides, the CDR3 is TGTGCCAGCAGCTTGGGGGTAAGCAGCGGCTACGAGCAGTACTTC.

This chain joins TRBV29-1 and TRBJ2-2; the D call may be TRBD1 or TRBD2 (5 bases each). V lost 4 bases, J lost 7 bases, and 13 bases lay in between. Germline values: CDR1 SQVTM, CDR2 ANQGSEA. The CDR3 contains 13 residues. The CDR3: CSVGSEGIGELFF. The DNA of the CDR3 is TGCAGCGTTGGATCCGAGGGGATCGGGGAGCTGTTTTTT.

A few counts support this clone. This chain connects TRBV19 to TRBJ1-2; tentative D call: TRBD1 (5 bases). Trimming stripped 6 bases from V and 4 bases from J, with 12 bases between. Germline lookup yields CDR1 LNHDA and CDR2 SQIVND (reference sequence). The CDR3 has 13 residues. The CDR3 is CASRGVIPYGYTF. The CDR3 DNA follows: TGTGCCAGTAGGGGGGTCATCCCCTATGGCTACACCTTC.

V gene TRBV15 combines with J gene TRBJ2-7; D gene uncertain. Germline CDR1 and CDR2: LNHNV and YYDKDF (reference sequence). Trimming removed 0 bases at V and 5 bases at J, with 23 bases between. The CDR3 sequence is 18 residues long. The CDR3: CATSRDAPQKTLAHEQYF. The CDR3 DNA follows: TGTGCCACCAGCAGAGACGCCCCCCAAAAGACTTTGGCGCACGAGCAGTACTTC.

This clone has just one count. The chain uses TRBV6-5 and TRBJ2-1; D tentatively fits TRBD1 or TRBD2 (5 bases each). The CDR3 has 13 amino acids. The V end lost 8 bases, the J end lost 0 bases, and 8 bases lay between the germline ends. In germline, CDR1 is MNHEY, CDR2 SVGAGI. DNA of the CDR3: TGTGCCAGCGGGACGAGCTCCTACAATGAGCAGTTCTTC. Translating it yields CASGTSSYNEQFF.

The chain uses TRBV5-4 and TRBJ2-7; D is ambiguous. This CDR3 has 13 residues. The V gene's germline CDR1 is SGHNT and CDR2 YYREEE (reference sequence). Trimming cost V 1 base and J 6 bases, with 11 bases left between them. CDR3 DNA sequence: TGTGCCAGCAGCTTGCGCGGAGCAGGCGAGCAGTACTTC. Translated: CASSLRGAGEQYF.